This TCR beta chain was profiled in a study of cytomegalovirus exposure and HLA in healthy donors. General study results and limits: TRBV6-2, TRBV6-3 and other indistinguishable V segments were excluded. Sequencing had likely introduced a cluster of highly shared sequence variants as an artifact. With high specificity and sensitivity, the classifier reportedly diagnosed cytomegalovirus status. It emerged from a later analysis that several of the most significant clusters appeared to be linked to common viral pathogens.

The CDR3 has 16 amino acids. V lost 4 bases and J 2 bases, leaving 17 bases between the germline ends. Germline V gives CDR1 MNHNS, CDR2 SASEGT. This clone was seen a few times. The antigen remains undetermined. It was with 60 Vbeta and 13 Jbeta primers that the PCR ran. The assay was immunoSEQ multiplex PCR, and TCRdb's table has in-frame clones only and misses some. This table has about 190,000 clones, around 83% appearing once. The sequenced sample was PBMCs. The rearrangement joins TRBV6-1 to TRBJ1-2; possible D gene TRBD1, 6 bases. This TCR came from a man aged 40-50 years in good health and CMV-seropositive. CDR3 amino acids: CASSGGGGVGNYGYTF. The CDR3 DNA reads as TGTGCCAGCAGTGGGGGAGGGGGTGTTGGGAACTATGGCTACACCTTC.